Given below is one T cell receptor beta chain in context. Its specific antigen is unknown. No base qualities exist here, and no much larger clone lies one base off it. V sheds 5 bases and J sheds 6 bases, leaving 14 bases between their ends. The CDR3, from cysteine to phenylalanine, totals 14 residues. Solely the CDR3 DNA is kept, with 42 bases framed from the first base. Via the germline V gene, CDR1 is MNHEY and CDR2 SVGAGI. The library was generated by the immunoSEQ multiplex PCR assay. Regarding the original processing steps: A statistical classification framework was built to diagnose cytomegalovirus status from the catalog of TCR beta chain sequences. TCRdb mirrors the immuneACCESS table, restricted to in-frame sequences. Some clones are absent from its copies; in checked studies, under half trace to an unresolved V gene, and the reason for the others is unknown. That table furnishes V, J and clone size, whereas the DNA furnished D and trimming. The table for this sample lists approximately 120,000 clones; 94% of them were counted only once. Less than 1.5% of the sample goes to the ten largest clones.

Donors formed part of the validation cohort, which comprised some 120 subjects and was distinct from the first cohort of 690 or so subjects. The sample is drawn from a study of cytomegalovirus exposure and HLA in healthy donors (dated by TCRdb to about 2017). About the investigation overall: According to a later analysis, the approximately 120 validation repertoires were produced on the same platform as the 700 or so repertoires of the first cohort. The aim of the study was to test whether cataloging public T cell receptors could identify signatures of past pathogen exposure. A separate validation cohort of more than 100 different subjects was used in addition to the approximately 610-subject first cohort. The study combined high-throughput TCR immunosequencing, statistical association of individual TCRs with disease status, and machine learning to predict cytomegalovirus infection status.

Study-wide findings and limitations: Three of the identified cytomegalovirus-associated TCR beta chains were confirmed in vitro to be specific for cytomegalovirus antigens. In both the original and validation cohorts, the classifier was reported to diagnose cytomegalovirus status with high specificity and sensitivity. A later analysis found that TCRs clustered in the first cohort also tended to co-occur in the 120 or so validation repertoires, with 94% of cluster scores above 0. Across donors, most TCR sequences were observed very rarely, whereas some public TCRs were present in many individuals. The authors suggested that the approach could potentially be generalized to other disease states and immunological phenotypes. A later analysis had no HLA typing for the validation cohort, so co-occurrence there was scored across all 110 or so repertoires. In the study, approximately 160 TCR beta chains were listed as associated with cytomegalovirus.

Material: PBMCs. This sequence originates from a woman in her late teens or twenties in good health and CMV-seronegative. In this chain, TRBV6-5 is recombined with TRBJ2-1, with no confidently assigned D gene. CDR3 sequence: CASSRLPPTNEQFF. Read as DNA, the sequence is TGTGCCAGCAGTCGGTTACCCCCCACCAATGAGCAGTTCTTC.